This is a list of T cell receptor beta chains from one sample in a study of CD8+ T cells in alopecia areata. The method was immunoSEQ multiplex PCR; TCRdb's version includes in-frame clones alone and lacks a portion of them. Of more than 150,000 clones in the sample, 40% to 55% were seen once. The specimen comprised CD8+ T cells sorted from blood, sampled around week 54, from a patient treated with tofacitinib. Receptors were obtained from a human donor with alopecia areata. CDR3s include the opening cysteine and the closing phenylalanine or tryptophan. The D gene is left open where the match is weak. For some rows the clone size is stated as once, few or many, or as a class when expanded; others skip it.

j_call: TRBJ1-1; v_call: TRBV10-3; cdr3_length: 13; clone_size: NA; d_call: NA; cdr3_aa: CAISDNDLRTAFF; cdr3_nt: TGTGCCATCAGTGATAATGATCTCCGCACAGCTTTCTTT
j_call: TRBJ2-1; v_call: TRBV29-1; cdr3_length: 14; clone_size: few; d_call: TRBD2; cdr3_aa: CSVEGAGGLDEQFF; cdr3_nt: TGCAGCGTGGAGGGAGCGGGGGGCTTGGATGAGCAGTTCTTC
j_call: TRBJ2-5; v_call: TRBV25-1; cdr3_length: 12; clone_size: NA; d_call: NA; cdr3_aa: CASSEWRETQYF; cdr3_nt: TGTGCCAGCAGTGAATGGCGAGAGACCCAGTACTTC
j_call: TRBJ1-2; v_call: TRBV29-1; cdr3_length: 14; clone_size: few; d_call: TRBD1; cdr3_aa: CSVVQGERGYGYTF; cdr3_nt: TGCAGCGTTGTACAGGGGGAACGTGGCTATGGCTACACCTTC
j_call: TRBJ1-3; v_call: TRBV7-6; cdr3_length: 16; clone_size: few; d_call: TRBD1; cdr3_aa: CASSLRDRGPGNTIYF; cdr3_nt: TGTGCCAGCAGCCTCCGGGACAGGGGCCCTGGAAACACCATATATTTT
j_call: TRBJ2-1; v_call: TRBV29-1; cdr3_length: 13; clone_size: NA; d_call: NA; cdr3_aa: CSVEGLAGNEQFF; cdr3_nt: TGCAGCGTTGAAGGGCTAGCAGGCAATGAGCAGTTCTTC
j_call: TRBJ2-7; v_call: TRBV4-1; cdr3_length: 13; clone_size: NA; d_call: NA; cdr3_aa: CASSHRQSYEQYF; cdr3_nt: TGCGCCAGCAGCCACCGACAGTCCTACGAGCAGTACTTC
j_call: TRBJ2-1; v_call: TRBV27; cdr3_length: 11; clone_size: NA; d_call: NA; cdr3_aa: CASSSGNEQFF; cdr3_nt: TGTGCCAGCAGTTCGGGCAATGAGCAGTTCTTC
j_call: TRBJ2-5; v_call: TRBV11-2; cdr3_length: 14; clone_size: few; d_call: NA; cdr3_aa: CASSLAGAGETQYF; cdr3_nt: TGTGCCAGCAGCTTAGCGGGGGCCGGAGAGACCCAGTACTTC
j_call: TRBJ1-2; v_call: TRBV27; cdr3_length: 14; clone_size: NA; d_call: TRBD1; cdr3_aa: CASTQGTGDYGYTF; cdr3_nt: TGTGCCAGCACCCAAGGGACAGGGGACTATGGCTACACCTTC
j_call: TRBJ2-7; v_call: TRBV29-1; cdr3_length: 13; clone_size: few; d_call: TRBD2; cdr3_aa: CSVGTSGRYEQYF; cdr3_nt: TGCAGCGTTGGGACTAGCGGGCGCTACGAGCAGTACTTC
j_call: TRBJ1-2; v_call: TRBV27; cdr3_length: 15; clone_size: few; d_call: NA; cdr3_aa: CASSLSPTGNYGYTF; cdr3_nt: TGTGCCAGCAGTTTATCCCCAACGGGTAACTATGGCTACACCTTC
j_call: TRBJ1-6; v_call: TRBV6-5; cdr3_length: 14; clone_size: NA; d_call: TRBD1; cdr3_aa: CASSDGTGGSPLHF; cdr3_nt: TGTGCCAGCAGCGACGGGACAGGGGGATCACCCCTCCACTTT
j_call: TRBJ2-5; v_call: TRBV11-2; cdr3_length: 12; clone_size: once; d_call: TRBD1; cdr3_aa: CASSTQGVSQYF; cdr3_nt: TGTGCCAGCAGCACCCAGGGGGTGTCCCAGTACTTC
j_call: TRBJ1-2; v_call: TRBV29-1; cdr3_length: 11; clone_size: NA; d_call: NA; cdr3_aa: CSLGEGAGYTF; cdr3_nt: TGCAGCTTAGGGGAGGGTGCTGGCTACACCTTC
j_call: TRBJ2-7; v_call: TRBV5-6; cdr3_length: 14; clone_size: NA; d_call: NA; cdr3_aa: CASWEASASYEQYF; cdr3_nt: TGTGCCAGCTGGGAGGCTAGCGCTTCCTACGAGCAGTACTTC
j_call: TRBJ1-1; v_call: TRBV7-9; cdr3_length: 13; clone_size: few; d_call: NA; cdr3_aa: CASSLRDTRGAFF; cdr3_nt: TGTGCCAGCAGCTTACGCGATACAAGAGGAGCTTTCTTT
j_call: TRBJ1-5; v_call: TRBV5-4; cdr3_length: 15; clone_size: NA; d_call: TRBD1; cdr3_aa: CASSPGQGLNQPQHF; cdr3_nt: TGTGCCAGCAGCCCGGGACAGGGCCTTAATCAGCCCCAGCATTTT
j_call: TRBJ2-1; v_call: TRBV14; cdr3_length: 15; clone_size: few; d_call: TRBD2; cdr3_aa: CAIFPLAGAYNEQFF; cdr3_nt: TGTGCCATCTTCCCTCTAGCGGGGGCTTACAATGAGCAGTTCTTC
j_call: TRBJ2-7; v_call: TRBV9; cdr3_length: 15; clone_size: NA; d_call: TRBD1; cdr3_aa: CASSAYRDSSYEQYF; cdr3_nt: TGTGCCAGCAGCGCTTACCGGGACAGCTCCTACGAGCAGTACTTC
j_call: TRBJ2-6; v_call: TRBV13; cdr3_length: 17; clone_size: NA; d_call: TRBD2; cdr3_aa: CASSPEAAGAGANVLTF; cdr3_nt: TGTGCCAGCAGCCCTGAAGCAGCGGGGGCTGGGGCCAACGTCCTGACTTTC
j_call: TRBJ1-5; v_call: TRBV7-2; cdr3_length: 15; clone_size: few; d_call: TRBD1; cdr3_aa: CASSRQGSVNQPQHF; cdr3_nt: TGTGCCAGCAGCCGACAGGGGAGCGTCAATCAGCCCCAGCATTTT
j_call: TRBJ2-3; v_call: TRBV7-8; cdr3_length: 16; clone_size: NA; d_call: NA; cdr3_aa: CASSPLGRGSTDTQYF; cdr3_nt: TGTGCCAGCAGCCCGCTGGGCCGGGGGAGCACAGATACGCAGTATTTT
j_call: TRBJ2-7; v_call: TRBV5-1; cdr3_length: 16; clone_size: NA; d_call: NA; cdr3_aa: CASSGGGQGLSYEQYF; cdr3_nt: TGCGCCAGCAGCGGCGGTGGACAGGGACTATCCTACGAGCAGTACTTC
j_call: TRBJ1-2; v_call: TRBV30; cdr3_length: 11; clone_size: NA; d_call: NA; cdr3_aa: CAWRTGYGYTF; cdr3_nt: TGTGCCTGGCGGACGGGTTATGGCTACACCTTC
j_call: TRBJ2-5; v_call: TRBV9; cdr3_length: 16; clone_size: few; d_call: NA; cdr3_aa: CASSATPGTRAGAQYF; cdr3_nt: TGTGCCAGCAGCGCCACCCCCGGGACACGGGCAGGGGCCCAGTACTTC
j_call: TRBJ1-1; v_call: TRBV7-3; cdr3_length: 14; clone_size: few; d_call: TRBD1; cdr3_aa: CASSIGTGNTEAFF; cdr3_nt: TGTGCCAGCAGCATCGGGACAGGGAACACTGAAGCTTTCTTT
j_call: TRBJ1-3; v_call: TRBV25-1; cdr3_length: 12; clone_size: NA; d_call: NA; cdr3_aa: CASSELLGTIYF; cdr3_nt: TGTGCCAGCAGTGAATTGTTAGGCACCATATATTTT
j_call: TRBJ1-2; v_call: TRBV4-3; cdr3_length: 13; clone_size: NA; d_call: NA; cdr3_aa: CASSQDRGRGYTF; cdr3_nt: TGCGCCAGCAGCCAAGATCGGGGGAGAGGCTACACCTTC
j_call: TRBJ2-1; v_call: TRBV5-6; cdr3_length: 12; clone_size: NA; d_call: NA; cdr3_aa: CASSLGDLEQFF; cdr3_nt: TGTGCCAGCAGCTTGGGGGATCTTGAGCAGTTCTTC
j_call: TRBJ1-4; v_call: TRBV9; cdr3_length: 15; clone_size: NA; d_call: TRBD1; cdr3_aa: CASSSGQGANEKLFF; cdr3_nt: TGTGCCAGCAGCTCCGGACAGGGGGCTAATGAAAAACTGTTTTTT
j_call: TRBJ2-3; v_call: TRBV7-8; cdr3_length: 18; clone_size: NA; d_call: TRBD2; cdr3_aa: CASSLARGLAVNTDTQYF; cdr3_nt: TGTGCCAGCAGCTTAGCGCGAGGACTAGCGGTGAACACAGATACGCAGTATTTT
j_call: TRBJ2-1; v_call: TRBV5-1; cdr3_length: 15; clone_size: NA; d_call: TRBD1; cdr3_aa: CASSLGTGGTNEQFF; cdr3_nt: TGCGCCAGCAGCTTGGGGACAGGGGGAACCAATGAGCAGTTCTTC
j_call: TRBJ1-1; v_call: TRBV5-1; cdr3_length: 13; clone_size: NA; d_call: NA; cdr3_aa: CASTVDRNTEAFF; cdr3_nt: TGCGCCAGCACCGTGGACAGGAACACTGAAGCTTTCTTT
j_call: TRBJ2-6; v_call: TRBV5-1; cdr3_length: 15; clone_size: NA; d_call: NA; cdr3_aa: CASSQGKSGANVLTF; cdr3_nt: TGCGCCAGCTCCCAGGGGAAATCTGGGGCCAACGTCCTGACTTTC
j_call: TRBJ2-3; v_call: TRBV7-3; cdr3_length: 16; clone_size: few; d_call: NA; cdr3_aa: CASSLIVSSSGDTQYF; cdr3_nt: TGTGCCAGCAGCTTAATCGTGTCGTCTAGTGGAGATACGCAGTATTTT
j_call: TRBJ2-3; v_call: TRBV7-9; cdr3_length: 14; clone_size: few; d_call: NA; cdr3_aa: CASVDWFSTDTQYF; cdr3_nt: TGTGCCAGCGTCGACTGGTTTAGCACAGATACGCAGTATTTT
j_call: TRBJ1-1; v_call: TRBV9; cdr3_length: 11; clone_size: few; d_call: NA; cdr3_aa: CASSAGTEAFF; cdr3_nt: TGTGCCAGCAGCGCCGGGACAGAAGCTTTCTTT
j_call: TRBJ2-1; v_call: TRBV4-2; cdr3_length: 16; clone_size: NA; d_call: TRBD2; cdr3_aa: CASSQVTSAPYNEQFF; cdr3_nt: TGTGCCAGCAGCCAAGTTACTAGCGCGCCCTACAATGAGCAGTTCTTC
j_call: TRBJ2-2; v_call: TRBV4-3; cdr3_length: 17; clone_size: few; d_call: TRBD1; cdr3_aa: CASSQDQGTGHTGELFF; cdr3_nt: TGCGCCAGCAGCCAAGATCAGGGGACAGGGCACACCGGGGAGCTGTTTTTT
j_call: TRBJ1-5; v_call: TRBV2; cdr3_length: 14; clone_size: once; d_call: NA; cdr3_aa: CASSSLGGGQPQHF; cdr3_nt: TGTGCCAGCAGTTCCTTAGGGGGGGGTCAGCCCCAGCATTTT
j_call: TRBJ1-2; v_call: TRBV30; cdr3_length: 13; clone_size: NA; d_call: TRBD1; cdr3_aa: CAWRVDRGVGYTF; cdr3_nt: TGTGCCTGGAGGGTGGACAGGGGAGTTGGCTACACCTTC
j_call: TRBJ2-5; v_call: TRBV6-1; cdr3_length: 13; clone_size: NA; d_call: TRBD1; cdr3_aa: CASSGRGRETQYF; cdr3_nt: TGTGCCAGCAGTGGCAGGGGGCGGGAGACCCAGTACTTC
j_call: TRBJ1-1; v_call: TRBV5-1; cdr3_length: 12; clone_size: NA; d_call: NA; cdr3_aa: CASSFAGAEAFF; cdr3_nt: TGCGCCAGCAGCTTTGCGGGGGCTGAAGCTTTCTTT
j_call: TRBJ2-5; v_call: TRBV29-1; cdr3_length: 15; clone_size: few; d_call: NA; cdr3_aa: CSVEVVATSQETQYF; cdr3_nt: TGCAGCGTTGAAGTAGTAGCAACGTCGCAAGAGACCCAGTACTTC
j_call: TRBJ2-7; v_call: TRBV5-1; cdr3_length: 15; clone_size: few; d_call: TRBD1; cdr3_aa: CASSQRATTGNEQYF; cdr3_nt: TGCGCCAGCAGCCAACGAGCTACGACAGGGAACGAGCAGTACTTC
j_call: TRBJ2-1; v_call: TRBV6-5; cdr3_length: 13; clone_size: NA; d_call: NA; cdr3_aa: CASRLPKHNEQFF; cdr3_nt: TGTGCCAGCCGCCTACCAAAGCACAATGAGCAGTTCTTC
j_call: TRBJ1-2; v_call: TRBV18; cdr3_length: 15; clone_size: NA; d_call: TRBD1; cdr3_aa: CASSPGTGGNYGYTF; cdr3_nt: TGTGCCAGCTCACCAGGGACAGGTGGTAACTATGGCTACACCTTC
j_call: TRBJ1-1; v_call: TRBV29-1; cdr3_length: 13; clone_size: NA; d_call: NA; cdr3_aa: CSVPGPGATEAFF; cdr3_nt: TGCAGCGTCCCGGGTCCAGGGGCCACTGAAGCTTTCTTT
j_call: TRBJ1-4; v_call: TRBV5-6; cdr3_length: 14; clone_size: NA; d_call: NA; cdr3_aa: CASSLGDLGEKLFF; cdr3_nt: TGTGCCAGCAGCTTGGGGGACTTGGGGGAAAAACTGTTTTTT
j_call: TRBJ2-7; v_call: TRBV13; cdr3_length: 15; clone_size: few; d_call: TRBD2; cdr3_aa: CASSLNAGGRYEQYF; cdr3_nt: TGTGCCAGCAGCTTAAACGCGGGGGGCCGTTACGAGCAGTACTTC
j_call: TRBJ1-4; v_call: TRBV30; cdr3_length: 13; clone_size: NA; d_call: NA; cdr3_aa: CAWSDSGDEKLFF; cdr3_nt: TGTGCCTGGAGTGACAGTGGAGATGAAAAACTGTTTTTT
j_call: TRBJ1-6; v_call: TRBV6-6; cdr3_length: 14; clone_size: few; d_call: NA; cdr3_aa: CASTIGDQESPLHF; cdr3_nt: TGTGCCAGCACCATAGGGGATCAAGAATCACCCCTCCACTTT
j_call: TRBJ1-1; v_call: TRBV7-9; cdr3_length: 12; clone_size: NA; d_call: NA; cdr3_aa: CASSWRPDEAFF; cdr3_nt: TGTGCCAGCAGCTGGCGACCGGATGAAGCTTTCTTT
j_call: TRBJ1-2; v_call: TRBV27; cdr3_length: 15; clone_size: NA; d_call: TRBD1; cdr3_aa: CASSSFRGANYGYTF; cdr3_nt: TGTGCCAGCAGTTCATTCAGGGGGGCTAACTATGGCTACACCTTC
j_call: TRBJ2-1; v_call: TRBV10-3; cdr3_length: 15; clone_size: NA; d_call: TRBD2; cdr3_aa: CAIGRLAGGMNEQFF; cdr3_nt: TGTGCCATCGGGAGGCTAGCGGGGGGGATGAATGAGCAGTTCTTC
j_call: TRBJ2-7; v_call: TRBV13; cdr3_length: 13; clone_size: NA; d_call: NA; cdr3_aa: CASSPITSYEQYF; cdr3_nt: TGTGCCAGCAGCCCCATTACCTCCTACGAGCAGTACTTC